This T cell receptor (beta chain) appears in the sequencing data of a study of blood T cells in healthy people across ages. CDR1 and CDR2 (germline): SEHNR, FQNEAQ (reference sequence). This CDR3 region has 15 residues. V gave up 1 base and J gave up 6 bases; unmatched junction bases: 7. Combining a sample-barcoded 5' primer with a J-beta primer mix, a second PCR ran for roughly 7 to 11 cycles. TCRdb independently ran MiXCR on the 5' RACE reads; one entry per CDR3 protein. The repertoire holds about 810,000 distinct CDR3 sequences, with around 36% as singletons. This clonotype was picked up a small number of times.

The chain carries TRBV7-9 and TRBJ1-2; 8 nucleotides agree with TRBD1. Source material: blood. The receptor was isolated from a man younger than 35 in good health. The DNA of the CDR3 is TGTGCCAGCAGCTTAGGGGGACAGGTGGGCGATGGCTACACCTTC. Translated, it gives CASSLGGQVGDGYTF.